The clone carrying this T cell receptor (beta chain) has more than one count but fewer than ten. Its antigen is not identified. These data come from a study of beta chain features in type 1 diabetes. The study's findings and limits: Compared to healthy donors, patients appeared to have naive, central memory and Treg TCRB repertoires that were more alike.

Germline CDR1 reads ENHRY; CDR2 reads SYGVKD. The CDR3 is 16 amino acids. V was pared by 4 bases and J by 2 bases, with 9 bases of the junction left unmatched. All of the isolated RNA was reverse transcribed, so expressed TCRB transcripts were sequenced. Only in-frame clones appear in the TCRdb table, and some are missing; sequencing was by immunoSEQ multiplex PCR. The sample lists some 160,000 clones, over 7.5% occurring once. Sequenced material: central memory CD4+ T cells from blood. The chain joins TRBV10-3 to TRBJ2-7, with TRBD1 matching over 9 bases. The sequence was collected from a woman aged 18-29 years in good health. The CDR3 DNA is TGTGCCATCAGTGGGGAAGCCGGGACAGGGACCTACGAGCAGTACTTC. Translating it yields CAISGEAGTGTYEQYF.